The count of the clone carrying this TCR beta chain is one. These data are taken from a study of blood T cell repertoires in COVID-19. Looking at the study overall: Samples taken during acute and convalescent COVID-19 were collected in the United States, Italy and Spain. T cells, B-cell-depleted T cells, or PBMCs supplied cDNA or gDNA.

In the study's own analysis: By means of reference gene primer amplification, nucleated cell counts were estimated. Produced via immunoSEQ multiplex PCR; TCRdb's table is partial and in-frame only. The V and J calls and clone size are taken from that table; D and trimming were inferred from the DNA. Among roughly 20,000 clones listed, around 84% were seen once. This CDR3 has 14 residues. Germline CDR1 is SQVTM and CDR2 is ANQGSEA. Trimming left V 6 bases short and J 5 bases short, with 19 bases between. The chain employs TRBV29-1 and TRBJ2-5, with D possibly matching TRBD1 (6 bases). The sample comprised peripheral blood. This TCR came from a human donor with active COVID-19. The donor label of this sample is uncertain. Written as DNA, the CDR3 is TGCAGCGTGCGTAACTTACAGGGAACTGAGACCCAGTACTTC. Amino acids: CSVRNLQGTETQYF.